A single TCR beta chain is shown here with its context. The antigen it recognizes is unknown. The input lacks base qualities; no much larger clone sits a single base away. These data originate in a study of CD8 T cells in ankylosing spondylitis (dated by TCRdb to 2016 to 2017). Describing the broader study: The study profiled T cell receptor beta repertoires in healthy donors and ankylosing spondylitis patients to find disease-linked TCR variants. The full study cohort was made up of about 25 ankylosing spondylitis patients and 108 healthy donors. Samples of peripheral blood were taken, and for ankylosing spondylitis patients, synovial fluid was collected as well.

General study outcomes and caveats: Significant enrichment of the disease-linked clones was reported in matched synovial fluid samples from ankylosing spondylitis patients. Blood from ankylosing spondylitis patients appeared to be characterized by a TCR beta motif composed of 7 to 9 highly homologous amino acid variants. Some motif variants were previously reported in synovial fluid and blood of reactive arthritis patients, suggesting common disease-initiation mechanisms. A CD8+ phenotype was shown by the disease-linked clones, which were found at relatively low frequencies in peripheral blood.

Sequencing was performed on an Illumina HiSeq 2500. TCR beta libraries were prepared by quantitative 5'-RACE with molecular barcodes. Per the original workflow: Disease-linked TCR variants were identified with a new computational method built on a probabilistic model of VDJ rearrangement. The public reads were run again by TCRdb, first through fastp at Q25 and then through MiXCR, and only productive beta chains were kept. One record per CDR3 amino acid sequence lists the most common genes and DNA. The V and J calls shown here were made by TCRdb, not taken from the authors' results. Within this sample are a few hundred thousand distinct CDR3 sequences, with about a fifth of them counted one time only. About 17% of the sample is held by the ten biggest clonotypes. The CDR3 covers 15 residues, taking in both the cysteine and the phenylalanine. Solely the CDR3 DNA is kept, with 45 bases framed from the first base. Looking up the germline V gene (reference sequence) yields CDR1 LGHDT and CDR2 YNNKEL. The V end gives up 2 bases and the J end 2 bases, leaving 4 bases in the junction not matched to a gene.

The rearranged chain carries TRBV3-1 and TRBJ2-3, with TRBD2 matching 7 junction bases. The sequenced sample was blood, either unsorted or a sorted T cell fraction (not recorded which). The origin of this receptor is a male donor with ankylosing spondylitis. The CDR3 has the sequence CASSQQRGITDTQYF. The DNA reads as follows: TGTGCCAGCAGCCAACAGCGGGGAATCACAGATACGCAGTATTTT.